This T cell receptor beta chain was found in a study of blood T cell repertoires in COVID-19. Original processing notes: Scientists estimated how many nucleated cells there were by amplifying reference gene primers. Libraries were prepared by immunoSEQ multiplex PCR; TCRdb keeps only in-frame clonotypes and omits some of them. V, J and clone size were drawn from that table, and D and trimming were deduced from the DNA. The sample has about 200,000 clones, 80% to 90% seen once. The sample taken for sequencing was peripheral blood. The receptor was derived from a man in his fifties with acute or convalescent COVID-19.

In DNA form, the CDR3 reads TGTGCCAGTACCTCCAGGGAGGGGAGTACTGAAGCTTTCTTT. Its translation: CASTSREGSTEAFF. The chain combines TRBV19 with TRBJ1-1; TRBD1 is a possible D gene (5 bases). CDR1 is LNHDA, CDR2 SQIVND, per germline (reference sequence). V shed 7 bases and J shed 5 bases, with 17 bases lying between them. This CDR3 spans 14 amino acids.